This entry lists 28 T cell receptor beta chains sequenced from one sample in a study of radiotherapy plus CTLA-4 blockade in lung cancer. Produced via immunoSEQ multiplex PCR; TCRdb's table is partial and in-frame only. Among around 80,000 clones listed, roughly 80% were seen once. This specimen was peripheral blood, taken from a patient treated with radiotherapy plus ipilimumab. All receptors come from a human donor with non-small cell lung cancer whose response to radiotherapy plus ipilimumab could not be evaluated.

J is TRBJ2-7 and V is TRBV5-6, with 10 bases that match TRBD1. Germline trimming cut 0 bases from V and 6 bases from J; bases unmatched to any gene: 6. The germline V gene encodes CDR1 SGHDT and CDR2 YYEEEE. This CDR3 is 15 amino acids long. The CDR3 bases are TGTGCCAGCAGCTTGGCCGGGACAGGGGTCCCCGAGCAGTACTTC. Its translation is CASSLAGTGVPEQYF.

The V and J genes are TRBV19 and TRBJ2-5; D possibly corresponds to TRBD1 (6 bases). The CDR3 is made up of 15 amino acids. The V end was cut by 8 bases, the J end by 0 bases, with 16 bases between. Germline V gene sequence: CDR1 LNHDA, CDR2 SQIVND (reference sequence). The chain's CDR3 is CASQGTDRYQETQYF. CDR3 nucleotide sequence: TGTGCCAGTCAAGGCACCGACAGGTACCAAGAGACCCAGTACTTC.

The genes are TRBV6-4 and TRBJ2-3; 9 bases are shared with TRBD2. The CDR3 loop spans 18 amino acids. Germline V gene lookup returns CDR1 MRHNA and CDR2 SNTAGT. V gave up 2 bases and J gave up 2 bases; unmatched junction bases: 11. In DNA form, the CDR3 reads TGTGCCAGCAGTGACCCCAGGGAGACTAGCGGATTCACAGATACGCAGTATTTT. Protein product: CASSDPRETSGFTDTQYF.

The V gene is TRBV5-1, the J gene TRBJ2-5, with a tentative D call TRBD1 (5 bases). The V gene's germline CDR1 is SGHRS and CDR2 YFSETQ. Trimming took off 2 bases at V and 2 bases at J, with 7 bases between the two ends. The CDR3 runs to 13 residues. The DNA for the CDR3 is TGCGCCAGCAGCTTCCAGGGACAAGAGACCCAGTACTTC. Translated: CASSFQGQETQYF.

In DNA form, the CDR3 reads TGTGCCAGCAGCCCCCGGGGTATGAGATATGGCTACACCTTC. Protein sequence: CASSPRGMRYGYTF. V and J are TRBV5-8 and TRBJ1-2; no clear D. CDR1 SGHTS and CDR2 YDEGEE come from the germline V gene. CDR3 length: 14 amino acids. Trimming took 4 bases from V and 5 from J, leaving 15 bases between them.

The chain couples TRBV28 to TRBJ1-5; D call uncertain. The length of the CDR3 is 12 residues. Trimming shortened V by 6 bases and J by 9 bases, and 12 bases separated the two germline ends. Germline V gene sequence: CDR1 MDHEN, CDR2 SYDVKM. In DNA form, the CDR3 reads TGTGCCAGCAGCCCCCCCGAGGGGCCCCAGCATTTT. Encoded protein: CASSPPEGPQHF. Based on the CDR3 plus reference TRBV28 and TRBJ1-5, the full variable domain is DVKVTQSSRYLVKRTGEKVFLECVQDMDHENMFWYRQDPGLGLRLIYFSYDVKMKEKGDIPEGYSVSREKKERFSLILESASTNQTSMYLCASSPPEGPQHFGDGTRLSIL.

The chain recombines TRBV4-3 with TRBJ1-4, with D maybe TRBD1 (6 bases). CDR1 is LGHNA, CDR2 YSLEER, per germline. V lost 1 base and J 6 bases, leaving 12 bases between the germline ends. CDR3 length equals 15 residues. The CDR3 DNA follows: TGCGCCAGCAGCCAAGCGGCAGGGGCTCATGAAAAACTGTTTTTT. This gives the protein CASSQAAGAHEKLFF.

The table lists this clone with a few counts. V and J are TRBV30 and TRBJ1-4; D might be TRBD1 (6 bases). CDR1 and CDR2 (germline): GTSNPN, SVGIG (reference sequence). The CDR3 sequence is 13 residues long. V was clipped by 5 bases and J by 5 bases, with 12 bases between them. CDR3 region: CAWETGKNEKLFF. The DNA for the CDR3 is TGTGCCTGGGAGACAGGTAAAAATGAAAAACTGTTTTTT.

CDR3 loop: CASSLSSLAGGSSYNEQFF. The CDR3 nucleotides are TGTGCCAGCAGTTTATCGAGTCTAGCGGGGGGCAGCTCCTACAATGAGCAGTTCTTC. The chain uses TRBV27 and TRBJ2-1, with TRBD2 matching 11 bases. CDR3 size: 19 residues. The junction had 7 bases not matched to a gene; V was cut back by 0 bases and J by 0 bases. Per the germline V gene, CDR1 is MNHEY and CDR2 is SMNVEV (reference sequence).

V usage is TRBV7-7 and J usage is TRBJ2-3, with 8 bases identical to TRBD1. CDR1 SSHAT and CDR2 FNYEAQ come from the germline V gene (reference sequence). V gave up 5 bases and J gave up 2 bases; unmatched junction bases: 3. This CDR3 contains 14 residues. The CDR3 DNA reads as TGTGCCAGCAGCAGGGGACAGGTCACAGATACGCAGTATTTT. This codes for CASSRGQVTDTQYF.

J is TRBJ2-5 and V is TRBV5-1; 7 positions agree with TRBD2. CDR3 length: 15 residues. The junction had 11 bases not matched to a gene; V was cut back by 4 bases and J by 5 bases. In germline, CDR1 is SGHRS, CDR2 YFSETQ. The CDR3 DNA sequence: TGCGCCAGCAGCCGGGGGGAGGCCGAATTGGAGACCCAGTACTTC. It translates to CASSRGEAELETQYF.

This clone occurred a few times. The genes are TRBV7-2 and TRBJ2-3; 7 nucleotides align to TRBD2. CDR1 is SGHTA and CDR2 is FQGNSA in the germline V gene. The CDR3 contains 15 residues. V shed 1 base, J shed 2 bases, and the junction held 3 bases outside the gene matches. CDR3 residues: CASSLVAGFTDTQYF. Here the CDR3 DNA reads TGTGCCAGCAGCTTAGTAGCGGGCTTCACAGATACGCAGTATTTT.

V is TRBV30 and J is TRBJ2-7, with 7 nucleotides matching TRBD2. The V gene end was trimmed by 3 bases and the J gene end by 5 bases; junction bases not matched to a gene: 13. This CDR3 is built from 15 residues. Germline V lookup: CDR1 GTSNPN, CDR2 SVGIG (reference sequence). In DNA, the CDR3 is TGTGCCTGGAGGGGATTTGGGGGGGGTCTCCACGAGCAGTACTTC. Protein sequence: CAWRGFGGGLHEQYF.

V and J are TRBV7-8 and TRBJ2-7; a weak D match, TRBD1 (5 bases). This CDR3 contains 14 residues. The germline V and J ends were trimmed by 3 bases and 2 bases, with 11 bases remaining between them. Germline V gene lookup returns CDR1 SGHVS and CDR2 FQNEAQ. CDR3 DNA sequence: TGTGCCAGCAGCTTTCTGACAGTTACCTACGAGCAGTACTTC. It encodes CASSFLTVTYEQYF.

This clone is a singleton in its sample. Its ends do not fully match the called genes, so a read error is possible. The genes are TRBV7-3 and TRBJ2-2, with TRBD2 matching over 11 bases. CDR1 and CDR2 (germline): SGHTA, FQGTGA. The CDR3 extends over 18 amino acids. This CDR3 reads CASSFGTSGVLGTGELSF. The CDR3 DNA reads as TGTGCCAGCAGCTTCGGGACTAGCGGAGTCCTGGGCACCGGGGAGCTGTCTTTT.

The chain's CDR3 is CASSLYREYPEAFF. The CDR3 DNA reads TGTGCCAGCAGCTTGTACAGGGAGTACCCTGAAGCTTTCTTT. This chain links TRBV7-2 with TRBJ1-1; D is possibly TRBD1 (6 bases). The CDR3 is 14 residues long. Germline values: CDR1 SGHTA, CDR2 FQGNSA. Trimming took off 3 bases at V and 6 bases at J, with 14 bases between the two ends.

CDR3 DNA sequence: TGTGCCAGCAGTCAGGGGGGCACTGAAGCTTTCTTT. Translated, it gives CASSQGGTEAFF. The J gene is TRBJ1-1, the V gene TRBV27, with 7 nucleotides matching TRBD1. The trim removed 5 bases at V and 4 bases at J, leaving 1 base unmatched. Germline values: CDR1 MNHEY, CDR2 SMNVEV (reference sequence). The CDR3 sequence is 12 residues long.

For the CDR3, the DNA is TGTGCCAGCAGCTTAGAAGAAAGGACATTAGGGACAGATACGCAGTATTTT. Residues: CASSLEERTLGTDTQYF. The rearrangement joins TRBV11-2 to TRBJ2-3; D perhaps matches TRBD1 (5 bases). The CDR3 extends over 17 amino acids. V was shortened by 0 bases and J by 3 bases, with 16 bases between the two germline ends. Per the germline V gene, CDR1 is SGHAT and CDR2 is FQNNGV.

This clone was detected many times. The V and J genes are TRBV2 and TRBJ1-6; 9 bases fit TRBD1. The CDR3 consists of 16 residues. Germline V gives CDR1 SNHLY, CDR2 FYNNEI. V trimming: 9 bases; J trimming: 9 bases; junction bases outside the gene matches: 15. Here the CDR3 DNA reads TGTGCCAGTACGCTTGAAACCGGGACAGGGTTTTCACCCCTCCACTTT. This sequence encodes CASTLETGTGFSPLHF.

The rearrangement links TRBV5-1 to TRBJ1-3; D perhaps matches TRBD1 (6 bases). Germline loops: CDR1 SGHRS, CDR2 YFSETQ. With 4 bases removed from V and 0 bases from J, the gap between germline ends came to 14 bases. There are 16 residues in the CDR3. The CDR3: CASSARDTDSGNTIYF. Here the CDR3 DNA reads TGCGCCAGCAGCGCCCGGGACACAGACTCTGGAAACACCATATATTTT.

This chain connects TRBV6-5 to TRBJ2-1, with 9 bases matching TRBD1. This CDR3 is 14 amino acids long. From germline, CDR1 is MNHEY and CDR2 SVGAGI. After removal of 0 bases from V and 8 bases from J, the junction contained 2 bases not matched to a gene. The CDR3 DNA is TGTGCCAGCAGTTACTCGGACAGGGGATATGAGCAGTTCTTC. Encoded protein: CASSYSDRGYEQFF.

The genes are TRBV11-2 and TRBJ2-5; D is possibly TRBD1 (5 bases). The germline V gene has CDR1 SGHAT and CDR2 FQNNGV. The ends were cut back, 6 bases at V and 2 bases at J, with 10 bases in the middle. This CDR3 has 13 residues. Written as DNA, the CDR3 is TGTGCCAGCAGTCGACAGTTACAAGAGACCCAGTACTTC. As protein: CASSRQLQETQYF.

This chain uses TRBV9 with TRBJ2-1, with D possibly TRBD2 on 6 matching bases. CDR3 length: 13 amino acids. Germline lookup yields CDR1 SGDLS and CDR2 YYNGEE. V was cut by 0 bases and J by 6 bases, with 7 bases left in between. This chain's CDR3 is CASSVGGLNEQFF. The CDR3 nucleotides are TGTGCCAGCAGCGTAGGGGGACTCAATGAGCAGTTCTTC.

The J gene is TRBJ2-1, the V gene TRBV4-1, with D possibly TRBD2 on 5 matching bases. Deletions cut 6 bases from V and 0 bases from J, with 15 bases between. The CDR3 covers 16 residues. Per germline, CDR1 MGHRA and CDR2 YSYEKL. The CDR3 is CASRLRSGSSYNEQFF. As DNA, the CDR3 is TGCGCCAGCAGACTAAGGAGCGGAAGCTCCTACAATGAGCAGTTCTTC.

The rearrangement joins TRBV15 to TRBJ1-4; the D gene is possibly TRBD1 (6 bases). Germline CDR1 LNHNV, CDR2 YYDKDF (reference sequence). The CDR3 has 13 amino acids. V gave up 5 bases and J gave up 5 bases, with 9 bases separating them. CDR3 protein: CATSRDRNEKLFF. CDR3 nucleotides: TGTGCCACCAGCCGCGACAGGAATGAAAAACTGTTTTTT.

The chain combines TRBV19 with TRBJ1-2; D perhaps matches TRBD1 (6 bases). V lost 11 bases and J 8 bases, leaving 18 bases between the germline ends. The CDR3 covers 12 residues. Germline V gene data show CDR1 as LNHDA and CDR2 as SQIVND (reference sequence). The CDR3 loop is CAAVDSLKGYTF. CDR3 nucleotide sequence: TGTGCCGCTGTGGACAGTCTAAAAGGCTACACCTTC.

V is TRBV5-4 and J is TRBJ1-1; 10 nucleotides match TRBD1. The germline gives CDR1 SGHNT, CDR2 YYREEE (reference sequence). The CDR3 is made up of 14 amino acids. V gave up 1 base and J gave up 8 bases; unmatched junction bases: 5. CDR3 amino acids: CASSLRDRGSEAFF. DNA for the CDR3: TGTGCCAGCAGCTTGAGGGACAGGGGATCGGAAGCTTTCTTT.

This clone was picked up one time. Different DNA sequences within this sample yield the same CDR3. The V call is TRBV28, the J call TRBJ2-7, with D tentatively TRBD1 (6 bases). Trimming pared 5 bases from V and 3 bases from J, leaving 14 bases between. Germline CDR1 is MDHEN and CDR2 is SYDVKM. The CDR3 has 14 residues. The CDR3 spells CASSADSYYYEQYF. CDR3 bases: TGTGCCAGCAGTGCGGACAGTTATTACTACGAGCAGTACTTC.